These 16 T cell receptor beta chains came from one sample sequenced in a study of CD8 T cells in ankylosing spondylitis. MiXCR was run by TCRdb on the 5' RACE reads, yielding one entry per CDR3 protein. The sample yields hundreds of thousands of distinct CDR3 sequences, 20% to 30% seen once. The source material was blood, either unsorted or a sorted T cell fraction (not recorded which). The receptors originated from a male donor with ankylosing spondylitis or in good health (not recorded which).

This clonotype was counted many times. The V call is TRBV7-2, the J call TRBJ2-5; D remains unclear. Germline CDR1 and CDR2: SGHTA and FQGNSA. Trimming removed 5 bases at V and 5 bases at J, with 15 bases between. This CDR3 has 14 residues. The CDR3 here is CASSAFGSSETQYF. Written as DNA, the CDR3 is TGTGCCAGCAGCGCCTTTGGTAGCAGTGAGACCCAGTACTTC. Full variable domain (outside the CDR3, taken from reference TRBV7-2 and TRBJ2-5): GAGVSQSPSNKVTEKGKDVELRCDPISGHTALYWYRQSLGQGLEFLIYFQGNSAPDKSGLPSDRFSAERTGGSVSTLTIQRTQQEDSAVYLCASSAFGSSETQYFGPGTRLLVL.

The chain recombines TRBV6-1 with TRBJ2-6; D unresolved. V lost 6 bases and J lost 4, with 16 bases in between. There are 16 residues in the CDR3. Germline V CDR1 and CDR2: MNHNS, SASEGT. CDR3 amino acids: CASRPPRSSGANVLTF. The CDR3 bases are TGTGCCAGCAGACCGCCGCGCAGCTCCGGGGCCAACGTCCTGACTTTC.

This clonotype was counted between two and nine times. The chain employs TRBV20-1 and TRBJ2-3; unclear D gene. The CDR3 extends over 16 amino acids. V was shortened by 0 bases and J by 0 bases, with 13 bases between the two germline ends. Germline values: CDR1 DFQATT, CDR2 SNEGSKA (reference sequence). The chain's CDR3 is CSARDPASLSTDTQYF. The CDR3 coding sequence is TGCAGTGCTAGAGACCCGGCTTCCCTTAGCACAGATACGCAGTATTTT.

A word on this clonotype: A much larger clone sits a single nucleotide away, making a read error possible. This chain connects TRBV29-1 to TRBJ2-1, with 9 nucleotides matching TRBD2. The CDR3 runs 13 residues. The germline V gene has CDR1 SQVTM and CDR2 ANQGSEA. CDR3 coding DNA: TGCAGCGGCGGGGGGGACACCTACAATGAGCGGTTCTTC. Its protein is CSGGGDTYNERFF.

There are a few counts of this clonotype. The CDR3 bases are TGTGCCAGCAGCTTAGTGGGCAGGGTCTACAATGAGCAGTTCTTC. Amino acids: CASSLVGRVYNEQFF. The chain uses TRBV7-2 and TRBJ2-1; a weak D match, TRBD1 (5 bases). Trimming cost V 1 base and J 3 bases, with 10 bases left between them. Germline V lookup: CDR1 SGHTA, CDR2 FQGNSA. This CDR3 has 15 residues.

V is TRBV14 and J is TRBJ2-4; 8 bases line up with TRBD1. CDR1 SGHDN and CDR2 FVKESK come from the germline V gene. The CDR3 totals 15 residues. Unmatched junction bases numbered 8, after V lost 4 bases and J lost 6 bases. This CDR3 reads CASSRETGAANIQYF. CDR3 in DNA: TGTGCCAGCAGCCGTGAGACAGGGGCGGCAAACATTCAGTACTTC.

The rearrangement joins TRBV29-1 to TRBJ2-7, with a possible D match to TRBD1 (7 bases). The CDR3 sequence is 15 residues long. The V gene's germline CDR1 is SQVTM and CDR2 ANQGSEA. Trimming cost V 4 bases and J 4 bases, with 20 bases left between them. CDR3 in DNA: TGCAGCGTTGTCTCCGGCCGGCAGGGGGGATACGAGCAGTACTTC. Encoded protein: CSVVSGRQGGYEQYF.

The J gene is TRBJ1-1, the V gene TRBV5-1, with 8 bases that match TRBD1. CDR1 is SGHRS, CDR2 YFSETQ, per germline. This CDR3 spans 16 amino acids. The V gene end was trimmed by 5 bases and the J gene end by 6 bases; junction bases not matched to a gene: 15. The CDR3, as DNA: TGCGCCAGCAGTCGGGAGCAGCAGGGGGCTTACCCTGAAGCTTTCTTT. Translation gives CASSREQQGAYPEAFF.

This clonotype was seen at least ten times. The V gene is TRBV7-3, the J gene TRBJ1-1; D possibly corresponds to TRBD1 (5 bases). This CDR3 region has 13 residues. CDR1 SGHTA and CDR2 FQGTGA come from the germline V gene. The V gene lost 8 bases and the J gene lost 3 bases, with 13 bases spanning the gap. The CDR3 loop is CASSQGGDTEAFF. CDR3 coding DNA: TGTGCCAGCTCCCAGGGAGGCGACACTGAAGCTTTCTTT.

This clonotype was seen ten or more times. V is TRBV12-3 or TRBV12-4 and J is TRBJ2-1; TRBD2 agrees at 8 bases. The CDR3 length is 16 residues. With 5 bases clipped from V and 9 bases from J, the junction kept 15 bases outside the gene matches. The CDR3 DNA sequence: TGTGCCAGCAGTCCTACGGGAGCGGGAGTTCGGAGTGAGCAGTTCTTC. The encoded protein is CASSPTGAGVRSEQFF.

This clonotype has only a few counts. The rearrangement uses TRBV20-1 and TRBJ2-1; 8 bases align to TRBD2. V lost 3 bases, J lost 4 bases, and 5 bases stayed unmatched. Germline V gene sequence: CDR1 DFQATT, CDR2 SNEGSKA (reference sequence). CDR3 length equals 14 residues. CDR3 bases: TGCAGTGCTAGCGGGAGGGCCCTATACAATGAGCAGTTCTTC. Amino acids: CSASGRALYNEQFF.

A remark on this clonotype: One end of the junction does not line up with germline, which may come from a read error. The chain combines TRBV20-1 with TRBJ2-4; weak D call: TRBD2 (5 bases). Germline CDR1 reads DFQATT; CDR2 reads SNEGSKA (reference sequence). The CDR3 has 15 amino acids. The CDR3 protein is CSARLEQLAKNIQCF. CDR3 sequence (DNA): TGCAGTGCTAGATTGGAACAGCTAGCCAAAAACATTCAGTGCTTC.

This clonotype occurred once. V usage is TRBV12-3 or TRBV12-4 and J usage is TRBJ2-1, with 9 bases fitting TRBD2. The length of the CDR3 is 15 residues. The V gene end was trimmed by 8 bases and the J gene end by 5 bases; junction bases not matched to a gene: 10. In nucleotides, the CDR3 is TGTGCCAGCTTACCGACTAGCGGACTCCACAATGAGCAGTTCTTC. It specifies CASLPTSGLHNEQFF.

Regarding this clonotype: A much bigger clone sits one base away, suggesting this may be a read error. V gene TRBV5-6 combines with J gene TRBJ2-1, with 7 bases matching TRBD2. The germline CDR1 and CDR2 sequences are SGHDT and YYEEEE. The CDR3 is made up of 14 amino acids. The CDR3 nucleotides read TGTACCAGCAGCCGTAAGGGACTACCGAATGAGCAGTTCTTC. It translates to CTSSRKGLPNEQFF.

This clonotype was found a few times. The CDR3, as DNA: TGCAGTGCTAGAACAGGACTAGCGGGAGGTAAAGAGACCCAGTACTTC. As protein: CSARTGLAGGKETQYF. The chain employs TRBV20-1 and TRBJ2-5; 14 nucleotides align to TRBD2. Germline CDR1 and CDR2: DFQATT and SNEGSKA (reference sequence). Germline trimming cut 2 bases from V and 3 bases from J; bases unmatched to any gene: 5. The CDR3 loop spans 16 amino acids.

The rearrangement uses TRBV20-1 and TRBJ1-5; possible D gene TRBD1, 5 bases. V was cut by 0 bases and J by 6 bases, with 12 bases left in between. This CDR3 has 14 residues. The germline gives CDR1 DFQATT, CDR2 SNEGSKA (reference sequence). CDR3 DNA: TGCAGTGCTAGAGATGGCCAGGGCAGTCAGCCCCAGCATTTT. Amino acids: CSARDGQGSQPQHF.